This T cell receptor (beta chain) was recovered during a study of tumor-infiltrating lymphocytes in primary liver carcinoma. Study context: Samples returned roughly 3.5 to 7.5 million productive TCRbeta reads, a yield that was similar across tissue types.

This clonotype was found a few times. Its antigen remains unidentified. The investigators made TCR beta cDNA from about 500 ng total RNA, using a constant-region primer. Slightly modified ARM-PCR, run as three nested multiplex PCR rounds, produced the TCR beta libraries. The first two PCR rounds, around 10 cycles each, used TRBV1-TRBV30 forward primers and a C-beta reverse primer. Via MiXCR, TCRdb re-called the multiplex PCR reads, giving one row per CDR3 protein. The sample has about 200,000 distinct CDR3 sequences, about 61% seen once. Blood RNA was derived from unsorted whole blood, and germline DNA was extracted too. Sampling before surgery obtained 4 to 5 milliliters of peripheral blood. The CDR3 has 15 amino acids. The germline V gene has CDR1 SGHRS and CDR2 YFSETQ. Trimming took 0 bases from V and 0 from J, leaving 7 bases between them. Study-wide points: Researchers found tumor-adjacent and tumor-blood pairs overlapped less than tumor region pairs. Tumors significantly exceeded blood in top-250-clone fraction (p = 0.039).

The sequence was collected from a woman aged 60 to 75 with primary liver carcinoma and hepatitis B virus infection. V is TRBV5-1 and J is TRBJ2-1; no definite D call. What was sequenced was peripheral blood. Here the CDR3 reads CASSLGVSSYNEQFF. The CDR3 DNA reads TGCGCCAGCAGCTTGGGGGTAAGCTCCTACAATGAGCAGTTCTTC.